The next 18 T cell receptor beta chains were all read from a single sample in a study of shared clonotypes between healthy human individuals. Repertoires were generated with immunoSEQ multiplex PCR, while TCRdb's copy carries only in-frame clones and drops some. The table records 2 million to 3 million clones, about 92% of them present only once. Sequencing was carried out using naive CD4+ T cells sorted from blood. Subset meaning: CD45RA+ positively selected. Source of these receptors: a man aged 18 to 35 in good health.

The gene calls are TRBV18 and TRBJ1-1; maybe TRBD1 (6 bases). V lost 6 bases to trimming and J lost 8 bases, with 10 bases between them. Germline V gene lookup returns CDR1 KGHSH and CDR2 LQKENI. The CDR3 runs 11 residues. CDR3 bases: TGTGCCAGCTCCACAGGGCCCGAAGCTTTCTTT. Translation gives CASSTGPEAFF.

This sequence joins TRBV7-2 and TRBJ2-1; D not certain. The germline V and J ends were trimmed by 7 bases and 4 bases, with 11 bases remaining between them. This CDR3 is 13 amino acids long. Germline lookup yields CDR1 SGHTA and CDR2 FQGNSA. In DNA form, the CDR3 reads TGTGCCAGCAACCCCGGTCCTTACAATGAGCAGTTCTTC. Its protein product is CASNPGPYNEQFF.

The V gene is TRBV4-1, the J gene TRBJ1-1; weak D call: TRBD1 (6 bases). V dropped 0 bases and J dropped 1 base, with 21 bases sitting between them. The CDR3 length is 19 residues. Germline lookup yields CDR1 MGHRA and CDR2 YSYEKL. CDR3 sequence: CASSQDGAGGAGWNTEAFF. CDR3 DNA sequence: TGCGCCAGCAGCCAAGACGGCGCCGGGGGGGCCGGTTGGAACACTGAAGCTTTCTTT.

The CDR3 DNA follows: TGTGCCTGGAGTGTCGGCAGGCAATCCGAGCAGTACTTC. Translated, it gives CAWSVGRQSEQYF. This rearrangement joins TRBV30 to TRBJ2-7; D uncertain. CDR3 length equals 13 residues. Per the germline V gene, CDR1 is GTSNPN and CDR2 is SVGIG (reference sequence). V dropped 0 bases and J dropped 6 bases, with 12 bases sitting between them.

The rearrangement joins TRBV7-9 to TRBJ2-2; D uncertain. The germline V gene has CDR1 SEHNR and CDR2 FQNEAQ (reference sequence). Trimming took 5 bases from V and 6 from J, leaving 16 bases between them. This CDR3 spans 15 amino acids. For the CDR3, the DNA is TGTGCCAGCAGCACCGCAGGCTTGCAAGCCGGGGAGCTGTTTTTT. This translates into CASSTAGLQAGELFF.

As concerns this clone: The same CDR3 also results from other DNA sequences found in this sample. V gene TRBV10-3 combines with J gene TRBJ2-2, with D possibly called TRBD1 or TRBD2 (5 bases each). Per the germline V gene, CDR1 is ENHRY and CDR2 is SYGVKD. Trimming removed 0 bases from V and 3 bases from J, with 11 bases in between. This CDR3 is built from 16 residues. The CDR3 bases are TGTGCCATCAGTGAGTCGAGGGGATCGGACACCGGGGAGCTGTTTTTT. Protein: CAISESRGSDTGELFF.

The V call is TRBV2, the J call TRBJ1-1; D perhaps matches TRBD1 (5 bases). Trimming shortened V by 5 bases and J by 4 bases, and 17 bases separated the two germline ends. The CDR3 has 15 amino acids. Germline CDR1 reads SNHLY; CDR2 reads FYNNEI. The CDR3 loop is CASSTTEGRGTEAFF. The CDR3 bases are TGTGCCAGCAGTACCACCGAGGGGAGGGGCACTGAAGCTTTCTTT.

In this sample, this clone turned up once. The chain links TRBV7-3 to TRBJ2-6; D gene ambiguous. Trimming removed 2 bases from V and 0 bases from J, with 5 bases in between. There are 15 residues in the CDR3. Germline V gene data show CDR1 as SGHTA and CDR2 as FQGTGA. CDR3 amino acids: CASSLASSGANVLTF. The CDR3 bases are TGTGCCAGCAGCTTAGCCAGCTCTGGGGCCAACGTCCTGACTTTC.

V gene TRBV2 combines with J gene TRBJ2-2; D uncertain. Germline V gives CDR1 SNHLY, CDR2 FYNNEI. V lost 4 bases, J lost 7 bases, and 19 bases lay in between. The CDR3 extends over 16 amino acids. This chain's CDR3 is CASSVRSSVSHGELFF. CDR3 sequence (DNA): TGTGCCAGCAGTGTTCGGTCCAGCGTTAGTCACGGGGAGCTGTTTTTT.

The rearrangement joins TRBV6-1 to TRBJ2-5, with D maybe TRBD2 (6 bases). The CDR3 length is 16 residues. Germline CDR1 reads MNHNS; CDR2 reads SASEGT. Trimming removed 0 bases at V and 5 bases at J, with 16 bases between. CDR3 sequence: CASSEALGGIRETQYF. The CDR3 DNA follows: TGTGCCAGCAGTGAAGCACTTGGGGGGATCAGGGAGACCCAGTACTTC.

This rearrangement joins TRBV6-1 to TRBJ1-4; TRBD1 matches at 10 bases. J lost 6 bases, V lost 6 bases, and 4 bases had no gene match. The CDR3 contains 14 residues. Germline V CDR1 and CDR2: MNHNS, SASEGT. Here the CDR3 reads CASRTGGADEKLFF. The CDR3 bases are TGTGCCAGCAGGACAGGGGGCGCGGATGAAAAACTGTTTTTT.

The chain joins TRBV28 to TRBJ2-1; TRBD1 aligns across 12 bases. The germline V gene encodes CDR1 MDHEN and CDR2 SYDVKM. Unmatched junction bases numbered 3, after V lost 6 bases and J lost 9 bases. The length of the CDR3 is 13 residues. The CDR3 region is CASRGQGAPEQFF. The DNA for the CDR3 is TGTGCCAGCAGGGGACAGGGGGCGCCTGAGCAGTTCTTC.

The rearrangement links TRBV6-5 to TRBJ2-2; TRBD2 is a possible D gene (6 bases). Germline lookup yields CDR1 MNHEY and CDR2 SVGAGI. The length of the CDR3 is 13 residues. Trimming removed 11 bases at V and 5 bases at J, with 15 bases between. The CDR3 nucleotides read TGTGCCGCCCAAAACCGGGAGACCGGGGAGCTGTTTTTT. Translated, it gives CAAQNRETGELFF.

The chain links TRBV7-3 to TRBJ2-7, with 9 bases matching TRBD1. In germline, CDR1 is SGHTA, CDR2 FQGTGA. This CDR3 comprises 14 residues. The V and J ends lost 1 base and 5 bases, in that order; junction bases with no gene match: 3. For the CDR3, the DNA is TGTGCCAGCAGCTTAAGTACAGGGGGCCACGAGCAGTACTTC. Its translation is CASSLSTGGHEQYF. The entire variable domain, with the rest obtained from reference TRBV7-3 and TRBJ2-7, is as follows: GAGVSQTPSNKVTEKGKYVELRCDPISGHTALYWYRQSLGQGPEFLIYFQGTGAADDSGLPNDRFFAVRPEGSVSTLKIQRTERGDSAVYLCASSLSTGGHEQYFGPGTRLTVT.

Only a few counts were recorded for this clone. Other DNA sequences within the sample encode an identical CDR3. This CDR3 reads CASSQGQFYGYTF. The CDR3, as DNA: TGTGCCAGCAGCCAAGGGCAGTTCTATGGCTACACCTTC. The V and J genes are TRBV14 and TRBJ1-2, with unresolved D. Deletions cut 1 base from V and 4 bases from J, with 7 bases between. The CDR3 is 13 residues long. The V gene's germline CDR1 is SGHDN and CDR2 FVKESK.

The chain carries TRBV7-2 and TRBJ2-5; TRBD2 is a possible D gene (6 bases). V was cut by 3 bases and J by 5 bases, with 16 bases left in between. The CDR3 sequence is 15 residues long. Germline loops: CDR1 SGHTA, CDR2 FQGNSA. CDR3 DNA sequence: TGTGCCAGCAGCTTCGAGCGGGTCCTGGGGGAGACCCAGTACTTC. This encodes CASSFERVLGETQYF.

The table lists this clone with a few counts. The chain uses TRBV29-1 and TRBJ1-1; maybe TRBD1 (5 bases). V lost 7 bases and J lost 1, with 13 bases in between. CDR1 is SQVTM, CDR2 ANQGSEA, per germline. This CDR3 contains 13 residues. CDR3 nucleotides: TGCAGCGCACGACAGCTATCGAACACTGAAGCTTTCTTT. Protein: CSARQLSNTEAFF.

This CDR3 reads CASSTTGTGVYGYTF. CDR3 DNA sequence: TGTGCCAGTAGTACCACCGGGACAGGTGTCTATGGCTACACCTTC. The chain couples TRBV19 to TRBJ1-2; 8 bases agree with TRBD1. Germline V gene lookup returns CDR1 LNHDA and CDR2 SQIVND (reference sequence). V trimming: 4 bases; J trimming: 4 bases; junction bases outside the gene matches: 8. CDR3 length: 15 residues.